This T cell receptor (beta chain) was retrieved from a study of monozygotic twins with inflammatory bowel disease. Findings of the study overall: Between concordant and discordant twins, repertoire similarity failed to differ, a result that limited power may explain. Neither one strong signal nor one clonotype associated with IBD was supported. Using the inverse Simpson index, IBD patients had lower TCRbeta diversity than healthy co-twins.

Germline V gives CDR1 LGHNA, CDR2 YNFKEQ. The CDR3 runs 14 residues. A remark on this clonotype: What it binds is unknown.

Through template switching, UMIs that included a 6-nucleotide sample barcode were added. TCRdb re-called the 5' RACE reads; one entry per CDR3 protein, DNA not given. Listed are 350,000 to 400,000 distinct CDR3 sequences; 2.6% falls within the top ten. This TCR was sampled from a human donor with ulcerative colitis or Crohn's disease, or a healthy co-twin of an affected twin (not recorded which). Material: blood. The rearrangement uses TRBV4-2 and TRBJ2-7. The chain's CDR3 is CASSQDRTSYEQYF.